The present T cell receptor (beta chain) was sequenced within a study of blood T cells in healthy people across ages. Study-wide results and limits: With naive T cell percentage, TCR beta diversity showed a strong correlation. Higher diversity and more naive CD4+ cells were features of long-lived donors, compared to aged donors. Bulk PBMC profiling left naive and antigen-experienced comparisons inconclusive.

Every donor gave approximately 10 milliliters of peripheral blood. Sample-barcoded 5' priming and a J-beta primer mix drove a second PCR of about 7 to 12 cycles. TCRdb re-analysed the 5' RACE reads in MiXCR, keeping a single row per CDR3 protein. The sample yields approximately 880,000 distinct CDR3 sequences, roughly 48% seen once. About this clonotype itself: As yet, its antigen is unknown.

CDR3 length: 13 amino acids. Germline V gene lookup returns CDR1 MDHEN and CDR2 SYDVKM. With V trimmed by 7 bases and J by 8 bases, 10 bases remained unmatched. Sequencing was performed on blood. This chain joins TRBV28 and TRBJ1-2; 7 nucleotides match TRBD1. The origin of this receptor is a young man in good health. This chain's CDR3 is CASIQQGSGGYTF. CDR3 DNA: TGTGCCAGCATTCAACAGGGGAGTGGCGGCTACACCTTC.